The source of this T cell receptor beta chain is a study of blood T cell repertoires in COVID-19. The protocol was immunoSEQ multiplex PCR, while the TCRdb copy is restricted to in-frame clones and leaves out a portion. The sample holds about 220,000 clones; 80% are singletons and the top ten take roughly 13%. Trimming cost V 4 bases and J 0 bases, with 13 bases left between them. The CDR3 sequence is 16 residues long. Per the germline V gene, CDR1 is SGHRS and CDR2 is YFSETQ. The V gene is TRBV5-1, the J gene TRBJ1-4; weak D call: TRBD1 (5 bases). The sample taken for sequencing was peripheral blood. This receptor was identified in a human donor in a cohort sampled during active COVID-19. In DNA, the CDR3 is TGCGCCAGCAGCCCGGGGGACCGATCAACTAATGAAAAACTGTTTTTT. This codes for CASSPGDRSTNEKLFF.